This TCR beta chain originates from a study of shared clonotypes between healthy human individuals. Repertoires were generated with immunoSEQ multiplex PCR, while TCRdb's copy carries only in-frame clones and drops some. The table records roughly 2.2 million clones, roughly 92% of them present only once. CDR3 length equals 13 residues. V was shortened by 5 bases and J by 4 bases, with 11 bases between the two germline ends. Germline loops: CDR1 SGHAT, CDR2 FQNNGV. This clone turned up a few times. The chain uses TRBV11-2 and TRBJ1-1; the D gene is possibly TRBD1 (5 bases). The sequence was collected from a man younger than 30 in good health. Some clones in this sample may be carry-over from other donors' samples. Sequencing was done on a sample of naive CD4+ T cells from PBMCs. The sample's subset: CD45RA+ positively selected. CDR3 coding DNA: TGTGCCAGCAGCCCAGGGCCGCGCACTGAAGCTTTCTTT. Translated, it gives CASSPGPRTEAFF.